This TCR beta chain is from a study of siplizumab effects on memory and regulatory T cells. Germline loops: CDR1 SGHAT, CDR2 FQNNGV. V was shortened by 3 bases and J by 4 bases, with 11 bases between the two germline ends. CDR3 length: 14 amino acids. Sequencing used immunoSEQ multiplex PCR; TCRdb keeps in-frame clones, though not all of them. This sample yields around 110,000 clones, of which roughly 94% are seen a single time; 1.5% to 2% belongs to the top ten. In regard to this clone: Its antigen is as yet unknown.

Regarding the study as a whole: Of the alloreactive clones, only a minor fraction mapped to unstimulated subsets. Mappable alloreactive CD4+ clones came from Treg cells around 65% of the time on average with siplizumab, against roughly 27% in controls. Naive T cells apparently outstripped memory cells in diversity and seemed major alloresponse contributors.

This chain joins TRBV11-2 and TRBJ2-3; D possibly matches TRBD1 or TRBD2 (6 bases each). The sample consisted of non-Treg CD4+ T cells sorted from blood. The source of this sequence is a human donor in good health. The CDR3 reads CASSFAGGPDTQYF. CDR3 DNA sequence: TGTGCCAGCAGCTTCGCTGGGGGGCCAGATACGCAGTATTTT.